The T cell receptor beta chain under discussion was sequenced for a study of T cell changes during pregnancy in multiple sclerosis (dated by TCRdb to the late 2010s). Looking at the study overall: In women with multiple sclerosis, the researchers looked at how the T cell repertoire shifted as pregnancy progressed.

Library preparation used the immunoSEQ multiplex PCR assay. TCRdb took this table from immuneACCESS and kept in-frame rearrangements with V and J called. Such tables lack part of the clones; where checked against another copy, unresolved V genes explain under half of the gap, and the rest is unexplained. Recorded for this sample are fewer than 150,000 clones; 90% to 96% of them occurred a single time. The ten largest clones add up to over 0.35% of the sample. The germline V gene (reference sequence) sets CDR1 to PRHDT and CDR2 to FYEKMQ. V and J are trimmed by 10 bases and 4 bases, and the gene matches miss 17 bases of the junction. Inclusive of the bounding cysteine and phenylalanine, the CDR3 is 17 residues long. Only CDR3 DNA is held: 51 bases, read in frame from base 1. The sample holds one count of this clone. Its specific antigen is unknown. It has no much larger one-base neighbor in the sample; base qualities were not kept.

Sequencing used peripheral blood, obtained after pregnancy. The receptor chain draws on TRBV13 and TRBJ2-1, with 9 junctional bases fitting TRBD2. The TCR sequence derives from a female donor with multiple sclerosis, enrolled in a pregnancy study. The encoded CDR3 is CANRLAGEGGLYNEQFF. The bases are TGTGCCAACCGGTTAGCGGGAGAGGGCGGCCTGTACAATGAGCAGTTCTTC. This CDR3, with the reference TRBV13 and TRBJ2-1 proteins standing in past its ends, gives the full variable domain AAGVIQSPRHLIKEKRETATLKCYPIPRHDTVYWYQQGPGQDPQFLISFYEKMQSDKGSIPDRFSAQQFSDYHSELNMSSLELGDSALYFCANRLAGEGGLYNEQFFGPGTRLTVL.